These 11 T cell receptor beta chains share one sample of origin, sequenced in a study of T-cell reconstitution after alpha-beta-depleted transplantation in children. Molecular barcoding with unique molecular identifiers was used for the TCRbeta library. One entry per CDR3 protein results from TCRdb running MiXCR on the PCR reads. The sample carries more than 200,000 distinct CDR3 sequences, under 30% recorded once. The sequenced sample was PBMCs, obtained before TCRalphabeta/CD19-depleted stem cell transplant. The receptors come from a girl aged 2-10 years with Fanconi anemia, due to receive a stem cell transplant.

This chain connects TRBV12-3 or TRBV12-4 to TRBJ2-5, with TRBD2 as a possible D gene (5 bases). CDR3 length: 13 amino acids. Deletions cut 6 bases from V and 4 bases from J, with 12 bases between. DNA of the CDR3: TGTGCCAGCAGCACCGGACTGGTAGAGACCCAGTACTTC. Translation gives CASSTGLVETQYF.

This rearrangement joins TRBV11-1 to TRBJ2-7, with D possibly matching TRBD2 (6 bases). V was trimmed by 9 bases and J by 0 bases, leaving 18 bases between them. From germline, CDR1 is SGHAT and CDR2 FQDESV (reference sequence). This CDR3 spans 15 amino acids. Here the CDR3 reads CARYSGDLPSYEQYF. CDR3 nucleotides: TGTGCCAGGTATTCGGGGGACCTCCCCTCCTACGAGCAGTACTTC.

The chain couples TRBV30 to TRBJ2-3; 7 bases are a match to TRBD1. CDR1 and CDR2 (germline): GTSNPN, SVGIG (reference sequence). V trimming: 0 bases; J trimming: 4 bases; junction bases outside the gene matches: 7. This CDR3 has 15 residues. The chain's CDR3 is CAWSVTRGSADTQYF. CDR3 sequence (DNA): TGTGCCTGGAGTGTGACCAGGGGGAGCGCAGATACGCAGTATTTT.

The genes are TRBV20-1 and TRBJ1-1; 9 positions match TRBD1. The CDR3 consists of 14 residues. Unmatched junction bases numbered 5, after V lost 6 bases and J lost 0 bases. Germline-derived CDR1 and CDR2 are DFQATT and SNEGSKA (reference sequence). CDR3 sequence: CSAEQGALNTEAFF. The CDR3 DNA sequence: TGCAGTGCGGAACAGGGGGCCTTGAACACTGAAGCTTTCTTT.

With regard to this clonotype: A clone one base away is much larger, so this may be a read error. The V and J genes are TRBV20-1 and TRBJ2-1; possibly TRBD2 for D (7 bases). The germline V gene encodes CDR1 DFQATT and CDR2 SNEGSKA (reference sequence). CDR3 length: 14 residues. This chain's CDR3 is CSSRGGGNYNEQFF. CDR3 DNA sequence: TGCAGTTCTAGAGGGGGAGGGAACTACAATGAGCAGTTCTTC.

This clonotype came up many times. This sequence joins TRBV20-1 and TRBJ2-7, with D perhaps TRBD2 (6 bases). V lost 1 base and J 2 bases, leaving 12 bases between the germline ends. The CDR3 is made up of 14 amino acids. CDR1 and CDR2 (germline): DFQATT, SNEGSKA (reference sequence). CDR3 DNA sequence: TGCAGTGCTAGAGTCTTCGGGAGCCCCTACGAGCAGTACTTC. This codes for CSARVFGSPYEQYF.

This clonotype has only a few counts. The V gene is TRBV18, the J gene TRBJ2-1; perhaps TRBD2 as D (6 bases). This CDR3 has 14 amino acids. The ends were cut back, 3 bases at V and 9 bases at J, with 15 bases in the middle. Per the germline V gene, CDR1 is KGHSH and CDR2 is LQKENI. CDR3 in DNA: TGTGCCAGCTCACCGAGCGACGCGGGGAGTGAGCAGTTCTTC. This codes for CASSPSDAGSEQFF.

This clonotype was seen ten or more times. The chain links TRBV20-1 to TRBJ2-2; D is undetermined. Germline V gives CDR1 DFQATT, CDR2 SNEGSKA (reference sequence). V was clipped by 0 bases and J by 1 base, with 6 bases between them. The CDR3 length is 14 residues. Here the CDR3 reads CSARDPGNTGELFF. CDR3 nucleotides: TGCAGTGCTAGAGACCCGGGGAACACCGGGGAGCTGTTTTTT.

V gene TRBV28 combines with J gene TRBJ2-5; weak D call: TRBD1 (7 bases). Trimming stripped 6 bases from V and 5 bases from J, with 16 bases between. The CDR3 is 14 amino acids. Germline V lookup: CDR1 MDHEN, CDR2 SYDVKM. CDR3 protein: CASSRVPGGETQYF. The CDR3 DNA sequence: TGTGCCAGCAGCCGGGTCCCAGGGGGGGAGACCCAGTACTTC.

There are a few counts of this clonotype. The chain uses TRBV20-1 and TRBJ2-2; D gene unclear. The CDR3 is 18 residues long. V gave up 2 bases and J gave up 2 bases, with 21 bases separating them. Germline loops: CDR1 DFQATT, CDR2 SNEGSKA (reference sequence). CDR3: CSARSWPTPSKNTGELFF. In DNA form, the CDR3 reads TGCAGTGCTAGATCCTGGCCGACCCCATCAAAAAACACCGGGGAGCTGTTTTTT.

This clonotype was found many times. Here the CDR3 reads CASSLAGGLYEQYF. Written as DNA, the CDR3 is TGTGCCAGCAGTTTAGCGGGAGGTCTCTACGAGCAGTACTTC. V gene TRBV27 combines with J gene TRBJ2-7; TRBD2 matches at 8 bases. The germline V gene encodes CDR1 MNHEY and CDR2 SMNVEV (reference sequence). V lost 2 bases to trimming and J lost 3 bases; unmatched junction nucleotides: 3. This CDR3 is 14 amino acids long.